Following are 2 T cell receptor beta chains from one sample sequenced in a study of T cell responses to AZD1222 COVID-19 vaccine. The table came from immunoSEQ multiplex PCR; TCRdb's copy has only in-frame clones and leaves some out. The sample shows under 250,000 clones, just over 90% of them seen only once. Sample: peripheral blood, taken on day 0 of MenACWY control vaccination. These receptors were collected from an adult in good health.

To note about this clone: Additional DNA sequences in this sample encode the identical CDR3. As DNA, the CDR3 is TGTGCCTGGAGTGTAGGGTTGCAAGAGACCCAGTACTTC. It encodes CAWSVGLQETQYF. V gene TRBV30 combines with J gene TRBJ2-5; D remains ambiguous. CDR1 and CDR2 from the germline V gene are GTSNPN and SVGIG (reference sequence). The CDR3 is 13 residues long. V lost 0 bases, J lost 2 bases, and 7 bases lay in between.

This clone was counted a single time. The rearrangement joins TRBV10-2 to TRBJ1-1; D is undetermined. The V end lost 6 bases, the J end lost 3 bases, and 5 bases lay between the germline ends. The CDR3 totals 11 residues. The germline V gene has CDR1 WSHSY and CDR2 SAAADI. CDR3 amino acids: CASRDYTEAFF. CDR3 sequence (DNA): TGCGCCAGCAGAGATTACACTGAAGCTTTCTTT.